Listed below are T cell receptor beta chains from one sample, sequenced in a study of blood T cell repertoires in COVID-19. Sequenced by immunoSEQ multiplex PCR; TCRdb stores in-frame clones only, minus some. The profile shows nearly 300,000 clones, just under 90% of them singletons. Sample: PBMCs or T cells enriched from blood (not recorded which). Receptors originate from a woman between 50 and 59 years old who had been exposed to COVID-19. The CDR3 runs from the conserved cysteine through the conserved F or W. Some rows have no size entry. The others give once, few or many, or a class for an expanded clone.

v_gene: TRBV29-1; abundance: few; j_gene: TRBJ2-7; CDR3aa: CSVEGVEGQGRTEQYF
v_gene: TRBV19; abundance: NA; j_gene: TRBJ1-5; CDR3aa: CASSPLGQGPYSNQPQHF
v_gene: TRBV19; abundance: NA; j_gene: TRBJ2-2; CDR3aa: CASSTYTGELFF
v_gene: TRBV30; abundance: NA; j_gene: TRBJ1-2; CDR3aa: CAWTTGLLSGYTF
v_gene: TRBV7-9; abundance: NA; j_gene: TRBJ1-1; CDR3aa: CASSLVSGTEAFF
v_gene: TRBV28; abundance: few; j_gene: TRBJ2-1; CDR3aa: CATTDTGLDNEQFF
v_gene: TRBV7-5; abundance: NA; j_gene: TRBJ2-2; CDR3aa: CARSLKWPNTGELFF
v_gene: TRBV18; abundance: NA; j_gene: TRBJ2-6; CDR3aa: CASSPNRGPSSGANVLTF
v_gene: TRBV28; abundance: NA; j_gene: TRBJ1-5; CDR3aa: CASSFPGTSNQPQHF
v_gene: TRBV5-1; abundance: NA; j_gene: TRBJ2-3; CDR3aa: CASNEPSEGTDTQYF
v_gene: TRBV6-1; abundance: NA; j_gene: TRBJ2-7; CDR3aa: CASSEAHRGRREGRGYEQYF
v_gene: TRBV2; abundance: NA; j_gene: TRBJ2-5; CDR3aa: CASSEAAQQETQYF
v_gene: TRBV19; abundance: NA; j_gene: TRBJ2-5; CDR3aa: CASSLAGVQETQYF
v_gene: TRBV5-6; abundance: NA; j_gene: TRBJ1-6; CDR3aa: CASSLRQGNSPLHF
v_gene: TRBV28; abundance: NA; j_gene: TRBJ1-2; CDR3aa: CASSLSGNYGYTF
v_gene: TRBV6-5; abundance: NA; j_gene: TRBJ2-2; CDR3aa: CATNAGLGLTGELFF
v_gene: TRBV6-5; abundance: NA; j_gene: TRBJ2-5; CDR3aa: CASSPRNGETQYF
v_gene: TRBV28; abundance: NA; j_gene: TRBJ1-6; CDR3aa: CASTGGLHNNSPLHF
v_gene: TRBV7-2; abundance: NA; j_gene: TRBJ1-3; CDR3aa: CASSLGQGAGVGNTIYF
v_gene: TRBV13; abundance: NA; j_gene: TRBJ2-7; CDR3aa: CASSSSGGAEEQYF
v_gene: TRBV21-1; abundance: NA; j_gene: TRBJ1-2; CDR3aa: CASSISDDYGYTF
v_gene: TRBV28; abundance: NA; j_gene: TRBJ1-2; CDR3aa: CASSQGGTANYGYTF
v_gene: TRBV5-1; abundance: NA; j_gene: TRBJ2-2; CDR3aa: CASSLTSGGTGTGELFF
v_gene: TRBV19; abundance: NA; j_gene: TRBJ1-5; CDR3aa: CASSYDRGLSQPQHF
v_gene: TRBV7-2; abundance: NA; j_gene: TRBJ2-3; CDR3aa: CASSLDGQGTQYF
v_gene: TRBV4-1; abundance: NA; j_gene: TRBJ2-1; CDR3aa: CASRSTTRGGDEQFF
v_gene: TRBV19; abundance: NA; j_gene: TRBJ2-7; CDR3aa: CASSIDVGSYEQYF
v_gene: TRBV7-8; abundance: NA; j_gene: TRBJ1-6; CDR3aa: CASSLALAGGPLALHF
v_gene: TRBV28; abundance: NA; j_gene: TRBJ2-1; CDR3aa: CASSSDGETGEQFF
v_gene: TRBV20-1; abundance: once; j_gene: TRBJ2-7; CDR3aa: CSASYGTATYEQYF
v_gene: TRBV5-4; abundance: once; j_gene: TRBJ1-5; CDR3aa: CASSPRQGTQPQHF
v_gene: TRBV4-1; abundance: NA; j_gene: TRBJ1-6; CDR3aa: CASSQDDRVNSPLHF
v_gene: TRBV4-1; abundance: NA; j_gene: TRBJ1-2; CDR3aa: CASSPPGQTFYGYTF
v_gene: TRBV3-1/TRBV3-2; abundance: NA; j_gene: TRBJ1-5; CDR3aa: CASSQDTGDQPQHF
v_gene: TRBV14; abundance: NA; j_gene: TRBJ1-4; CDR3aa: CASSQGDRPNEKLFF
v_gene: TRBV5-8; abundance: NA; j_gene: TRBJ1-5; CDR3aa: CASNTTCNQPQHF
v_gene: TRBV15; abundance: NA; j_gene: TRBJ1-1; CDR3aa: CATTGQPNTEAFF
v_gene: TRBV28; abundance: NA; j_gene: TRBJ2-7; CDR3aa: CASSLRTGLYEQYF
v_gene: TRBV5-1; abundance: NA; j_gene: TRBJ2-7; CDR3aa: CASSLDVSEQYF
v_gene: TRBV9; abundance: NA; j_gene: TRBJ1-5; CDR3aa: CASSAAGTDNQPQHF
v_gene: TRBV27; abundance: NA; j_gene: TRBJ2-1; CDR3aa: CASSSSMSSYNEQFF
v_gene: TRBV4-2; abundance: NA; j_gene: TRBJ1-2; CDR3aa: CASSQDWEENYGYTF
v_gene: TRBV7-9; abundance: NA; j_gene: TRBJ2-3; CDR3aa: CAWGVGTDTQYF
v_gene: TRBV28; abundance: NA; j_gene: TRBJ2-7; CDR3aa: CASSSGQGGYEQYF
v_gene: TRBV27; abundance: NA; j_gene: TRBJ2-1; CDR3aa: CASKPWTGARPSSYNEQFF
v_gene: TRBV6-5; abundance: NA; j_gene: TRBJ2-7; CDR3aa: CASSYGTGLGEQYF
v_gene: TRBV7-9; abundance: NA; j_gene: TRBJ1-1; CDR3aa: CASSAMTVNTEAFF